These 21 T cell receptor beta chains share one sample of origin, sequenced in a study of T cells in localized non-small cell lung cancer. The assay was immunoSEQ multiplex PCR, and TCRdb's table has in-frame clones only and misses some. The sample has tens of thousands of clones; around 92% are singletons. The sequences come from peripheral blood mononuclear cells, collected before any cancer treatment. These receptors all come from a woman aged 35-75 years with stage III lung adenocarcinoma.

The chain uses TRBV30 and TRBJ2-7; perhaps TRBD1 as D (5 bases). The V gene's germline CDR1 is GTSNPN and CDR2 SVGIG (reference sequence). The V end was cut by 4 bases, the J end by 0 bases, with 10 bases between. The CDR3 runs 13 residues. CDR3 bases: TGTGCCTGGAAGCAAGACAGCTCCTACGAGCAGTACTTC. It specifies CAWKQDSSYEQYF.

V and J are TRBV7-6 and TRBJ2-7; D not certain. Trimming cost V 5 bases and J 0 bases, with 17 bases left between them. The CDR3 covers 16 residues. From germline, CDR1 is SGHVS and CDR2 FNYEAQ. The CDR3 is CASSNLGAGVSYEQYF. CDR3 coding DNA: TGTGCCAGCAGCAATTTAGGAGCAGGAGTCTCCTACGAGCAGTACTTC. The variable domain in full, with the rest retrieved from reference TRBV7-6 and TRBJ2-7, is GAGVSQSPRYKVTKRGQDVALRCDPISGHVSLYWYRQALGQGPEFLTYFNYEAQQDKSGLPNDRFSAERPEGSISTLTIQRTEQRDSAMYRCASSNLGAGVSYEQYFGPGTRLTVT.

The genes are TRBV7-2 and TRBJ1-1; TRBD1 is a possible D gene (6 bases). CDR3 length: 15 amino acids. The V gene lost 8 bases and the J gene lost 5 bases, with 21 bases spanning the gap. Germline loops: CDR1 SGHTA, CDR2 FQGNSA. CDR3 amino acids: CASHFYGGRETEAFF. CDR3 DNA sequence: TGTGCCAGCCATTTCTACGGGGGGCGAGAAACTGAAGCTTTCTTT.

The chain uses TRBV4-1 and TRBJ1-3; no clear D. The V gene lost 1 base and the J gene lost 4 bases, with 11 bases spanning the gap. The CDR3 runs to 15 residues. Germline V lookup: CDR1 MGHRA, CDR2 YSYEKL. CDR3 sequence: CASSQVPLVGNTIYF. CDR3 bases: TGCGCCAGCAGCCAAGTCCCCCTAGTCGGAAACACCATATATTTT.

This chain links TRBV7-9 with TRBJ2-2; a weak D match, TRBD1 (6 bases). Germline values: CDR1 SEHNR, CDR2 FQNEAQ (reference sequence). With 5 bases removed from V and 1 base from J, the gap between germline ends came to 14 bases. This CDR3 comprises 16 residues. CDR3 amino acids: CASSHTGSGNTGELFF. CDR3 bases: TGTGCCAGCAGCCACACAGGGTCGGGGAACACCGGGGAGCTGTTTTTT.

V usage is TRBV30 and J usage is TRBJ1-4; D call uncertain. The CDR3 extends over 12 amino acids. Trimming took off 1 base at V and 8 bases at J, with 8 bases between the two ends. The germline V gene encodes CDR1 GTSNPN and CDR2 SVGIG (reference sequence). The CDR3 here is CAWSDEREKLFF. DNA for the CDR3: TGTGCCTGGAGTGACGAGCGAGAAAAACTGTTTTTT.

In this sample, this clone turned up once. The V and J genes are TRBV28 and TRBJ2-5; 10 nucleotides agree with TRBD1. The CDR3 covers 16 residues. The V segment lost 3 bases and the J segment 5 bases; nucleotides outside the gene matches: 9. CDR1 MDHEN and CDR2 SYDVKM come from the germline V gene. The DNA for the CDR3 is TGTGCCAGCAGTTTGACAGGGGGCGCAGACAGGGAGACCCAGTACTTC. This gives the protein CASSLTGGADRETQYF.

The chain links TRBV20-1 to TRBJ2-1; D possibly corresponds to TRBD2 (6 bases). The CDR3 runs to 11 residues. The V end lost 1 base, the J end lost 9 bases, and 7 bases lay between the germline ends. CDR1 and CDR2 from the germline V gene are DFQATT and SNEGSKA (reference sequence). The CDR3 nucleotides are TGCAGTGCTAGAGGGGGGGTTGAGCAGTTCTTC. Amino acid sequence: CSARGGVEQFF.

This clone appeared a single time. CDR3 sequence: CATSRDNGEPQHF. CDR3 nucleotide sequence: TGTGCCACCAGCAGAGATAACGGGGAGCCCCAGCATTTT. V gene TRBV15 combines with J gene TRBJ1-5, with unresolved D. CDR3 length: 13 residues. CDR1 and CDR2 from the germline V gene are LNHNV and YYDKDF (reference sequence). Trimming cost V 0 bases and J 8 bases, with 8 bases left between them.

The rearrangement links TRBV6-6 to TRBJ1-2; 8 bases map to TRBD1. CDR3 length equals 13 residues. V was pared by 6 bases and J by 1 base, with 1 base of the junction left unmatched. Per germline, CDR1 MNHNY and CDR2 SVGAGI (reference sequence). CDR3 sequence (DNA): TGTGCCAGCAGAGGACAGGGTAACTATGGCTACACCTTC. Translation gives CASRGQGNYGYTF.

The chain links TRBV11-2 to TRBJ2-3, with TRBD1 matching over 8 bases. V gave up 5 bases and J gave up 2 bases; unmatched junction bases: 6. This CDR3 spans 15 amino acids. Per the germline V gene, CDR1 is SGHAT and CDR2 is FQNNGV. CDR3 in DNA: TGTGCCAGCAGCCAACAGGGGGTACACACAGATACGCAGTATTTT. It yields the protein CASSQQGVHTDTQYF.

J is TRBJ2-3 and V is TRBV11-2; 9 bases align to TRBD1. The germline gives CDR1 SGHAT, CDR2 FQNNGV. With V trimmed by 4 bases and J by 2 bases, 16 bases remained unmatched. CDR3 length equals 19 residues. CDR3 sequence reads: CASSSMSGQGLRVTDTQYF. Here the CDR3 DNA reads TGTGCCAGCAGCTCAATGTCCGGACAGGGGTTGAGGGTCACAGATACGCAGTATTTT.

The chain links TRBV18 to TRBJ1-1; D might be TRBD1 (6 bases). Germline-derived CDR1 and CDR2 are KGHSH and LQKENI. Trimming removed 4 bases from V and 1 base from J, with 7 bases in between. The CDR3 extends over 13 amino acids. Here the CDR3 DNA reads TGTGCCAGCTCACAGGGACAGAACACTGAAGCTTTCTTT. It encodes CASSQGQNTEAFF.

The chain combines TRBV18 with TRBJ2-7; 9 positions match TRBD2. V gave up 3 bases and J gave up 3 bases; unmatched junction bases: 6. This CDR3 is 15 amino acids long. Germline CDR1 reads KGHSH; CDR2 reads LQKENI. This chain's CDR3 is CASSPPGLANYEQYF. The CDR3 bases are TGTGCCAGCTCACCCCCCGGACTAGCGAACTACGAGCAGTACTTC.

The rearrangement links TRBV7-8 to TRBJ2-6, with 7 bases that match TRBD1. Germline CDR1 is SGHVS and CDR2 is FQNEAQ. CDR3 length: 18 amino acids. Losses at the gene ends were 5 bases for V and 2 bases for J; bases not matched to a gene: 12. The CDR3 sequence: CASSATSSTGAGANVLTF. The DNA of the CDR3 is TGTGCCAGCAGCGCGACCTCCTCAACAGGGGCTGGGGCCAACGTCCTGACTTTC.

The chain has TRBV7-2 and TRBJ1-2; 8 bases are a match to TRBD1. CDR3 size: 15 residues. J was trimmed by 2 bases and V by 5 bases; bases with no gene match: 7. Germline V gives CDR1 SGHTA, CDR2 FQGNSA. The CDR3 nucleotides read TGTGCCAGCAGCCCCTGGACAGGGAACAACTATGGCTACACCTTC. Amino acids: CASSPWTGNNYGYTF.

V usage is TRBV20-1 and J usage is TRBJ2-7; no clear D gene. The germline CDR1 and CDR2 sequences are DFQATT and SNEGSKA (reference sequence). V lost 2 bases and J 2 bases, leaving 4 bases between the germline ends. The CDR3 has 11 amino acids. Here the CDR3 reads CSARNTYEQYF. DNA of the CDR3: TGCAGTGCTAGAAACACCTACGAGCAGTACTTC.

The V gene is TRBV13, the J gene TRBJ2-7, with 7 bases fitting TRBD1. After removal of 6 bases from V and 2 bases from J, the junction contained 7 bases not matched to a gene. This CDR3 is built from 14 residues. The germline CDR1 and CDR2 sequences are PRHDT and FYEKMQ (reference sequence). In DNA form, the CDR3 reads TGTGCCAGCAGACCCCCCGGGACAGCCTACGAGCAGTACTTC. It specifies CASRPPGTAYEQYF.

The gene calls are TRBV18 and TRBJ2-1, with TRBD2 matching 12 bases. Germline V gene data show CDR1 as KGHSH and CDR2 as LQKENI. This CDR3 comprises 19 residues. Trimming cost V 0 bases and J 7 bases; bases outside gene matches: 13. The chain's CDR3 is CASSPPAASGGGSDNEQFF. The CDR3 DNA is TGTGCCAGCTCACCACCGGCAGCTAGCGGGGGGGGCTCGGATAATGAGCAGTTCTTC.

The chain carries TRBV19 and TRBJ1-5; the D gene is possibly TRBD1 (6 bases). Trimming removed 2 bases at V and 1 base at J, with 6 bases between. Germline lookup yields CDR1 LNHDA and CDR2 SQIVND (reference sequence). The CDR3 extends over 14 amino acids. CDR3 residues: CASSITGSNQPQHF. DNA of the CDR3: TGTGCCAGTAGTATAACAGGGAGCAATCAGCCCCAGCATTTT.

The rearrangement uses TRBV6-1 and TRBJ2-5; TRBD1 matches at 7 bases. In germline, CDR1 is MNHNS, CDR2 SASEGT. V lost 6 bases, J lost 1 base, and 5 bases stayed unmatched. The CDR3 runs to 14 residues. The CDR3 coding sequence is TGTGCCAGCAGGGTGGACAGGACCCAAGAGACCCAGTACTTC. This codes for CASRVDRTQETQYF.